This TCR beta chain was retrieved from a study of shared clonotypes between healthy human individuals. Trimming pared 3 bases from V and 9 bases from J, leaving 9 bases between. Germline V CDR1 and CDR2: DFQATT, SNEGSKA (reference sequence). CDR3 length: 11 amino acids. Only in-frame clones appear in the TCRdb table, and some are missing; sequencing was by immunoSEQ multiplex PCR. The table has some 650,000 clones, around 97% seen once. The sequence derives from a woman in her twenties or thirties in good health. The sequenced sample was naive CD4+ T cells sorted from blood. Regarding subset: CD45RA+ positively selected. This sequence joins TRBV20-1 and TRBJ2-1; D possibly corresponds to TRBD1 (6 bases). In DNA form, the CDR3 reads TGCAGTGCTAGGTTAGGGGGTGAGCAGTTCTTC. Translated: CSARLGGEQFF.